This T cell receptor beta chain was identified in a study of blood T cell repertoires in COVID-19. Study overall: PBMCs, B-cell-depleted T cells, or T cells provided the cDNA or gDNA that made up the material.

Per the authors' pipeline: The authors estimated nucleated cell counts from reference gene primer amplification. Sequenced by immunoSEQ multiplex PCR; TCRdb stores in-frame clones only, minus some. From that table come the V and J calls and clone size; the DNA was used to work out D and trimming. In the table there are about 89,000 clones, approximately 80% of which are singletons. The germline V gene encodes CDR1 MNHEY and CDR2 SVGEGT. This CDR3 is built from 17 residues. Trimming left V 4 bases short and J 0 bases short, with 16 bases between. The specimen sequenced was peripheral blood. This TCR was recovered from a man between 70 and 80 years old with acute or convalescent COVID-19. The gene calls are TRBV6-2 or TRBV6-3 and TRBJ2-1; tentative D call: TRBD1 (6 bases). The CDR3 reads CASSSGALVSSYNEQFF. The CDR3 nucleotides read TGTGCCAGCAGTTCAGGGGCCTTAGTGAGCTCCTACAATGAGCAGTTCTTC.